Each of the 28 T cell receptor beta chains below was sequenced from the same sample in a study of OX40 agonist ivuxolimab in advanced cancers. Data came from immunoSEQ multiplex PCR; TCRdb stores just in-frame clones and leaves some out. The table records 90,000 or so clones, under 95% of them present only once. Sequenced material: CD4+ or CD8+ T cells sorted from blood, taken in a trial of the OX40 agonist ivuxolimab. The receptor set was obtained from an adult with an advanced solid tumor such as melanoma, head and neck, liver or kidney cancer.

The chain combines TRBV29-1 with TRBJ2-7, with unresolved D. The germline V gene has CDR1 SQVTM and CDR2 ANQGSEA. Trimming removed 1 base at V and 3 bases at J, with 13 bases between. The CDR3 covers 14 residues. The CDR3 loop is CSVEGTELNYEQYF. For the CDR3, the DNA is TGCAGCGTTGAAGGGACGGAGTTAAACTACGAGCAGTACTTC.

The CDR3 bases are TGTGCCAGCCAACTCGGATGGGGGCAAAACACCGGGGAGCTGTTTTTT. Encoded protein: CASQLGWGQNTGELFF. The rearrangement uses TRBV2 and TRBJ2-2; possibly TRBD1 for D (6 bases). V lost 8 bases to trimming and J lost 2 bases, with 18 bases between them. Germline V gene lookup returns CDR1 SNHLY and CDR2 FYNNEI. The CDR3 has 16 amino acids. The entire variable domain, with the rest obtained from reference TRBV2 and TRBJ2-2, is as follows: EPEVTQTPSHQVTQMGQEVILRCVPISNHLYFYWYRQILGQKVEFLVSFYNNEISEKSEIFDDQFSVERPDGSNFTLKIRSTKLEDSAMYFCASQLGWGQNTGELFFGEGSRLTVL.

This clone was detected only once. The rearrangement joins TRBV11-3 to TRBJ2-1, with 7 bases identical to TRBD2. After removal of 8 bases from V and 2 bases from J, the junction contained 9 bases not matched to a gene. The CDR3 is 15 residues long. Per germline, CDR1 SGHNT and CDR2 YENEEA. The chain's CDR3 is CASSVGREAYNEQFF. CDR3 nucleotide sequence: TGTGCCAGCTCGGTGGGCCGGGAGGCCTACAATGAGCAGTTCTTC. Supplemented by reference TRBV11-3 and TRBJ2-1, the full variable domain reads EAGVVQSPRYKIIEKKQPVAFWCNPISGHNTLYWYLQNLGQGPELLIRYENEEAVDDSQLPKDRFSAERLKGVDSTLKIQPAELGDSAVYLCASSVGREAYNEQFFGPGTRLTVL.

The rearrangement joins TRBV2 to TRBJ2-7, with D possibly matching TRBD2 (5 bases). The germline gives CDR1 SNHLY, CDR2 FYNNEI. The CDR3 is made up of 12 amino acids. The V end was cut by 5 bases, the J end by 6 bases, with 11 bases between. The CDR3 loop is CASSILGGEQYF. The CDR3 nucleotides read TGTGCCAGCAGTATACTAGGAGGCGAGCAGTACTTC.

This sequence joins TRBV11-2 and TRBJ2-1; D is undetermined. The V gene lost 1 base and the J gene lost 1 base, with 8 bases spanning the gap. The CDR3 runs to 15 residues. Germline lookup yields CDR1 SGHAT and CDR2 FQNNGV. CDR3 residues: CASSLGAGSYNEQFF. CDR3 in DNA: TGTGCCAGCAGCTTAGGTGCAGGTTCCTACAATGAGCAGTTCTTC.

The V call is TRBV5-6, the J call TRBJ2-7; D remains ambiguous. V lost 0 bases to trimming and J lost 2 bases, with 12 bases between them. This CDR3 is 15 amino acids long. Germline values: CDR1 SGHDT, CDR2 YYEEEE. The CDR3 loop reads CASSLGGRNPYEQYF. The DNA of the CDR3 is TGTGCCAGCAGCTTGGGAGGCAGGAACCCCTACGAGCAGTACTTC.

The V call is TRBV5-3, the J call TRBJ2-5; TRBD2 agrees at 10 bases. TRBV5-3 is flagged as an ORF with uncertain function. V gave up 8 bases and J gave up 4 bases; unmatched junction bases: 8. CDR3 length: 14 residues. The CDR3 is CASGRAGGLETQYF. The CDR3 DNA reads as TGTGCCAGCGGGCGAGCGGGAGGGTTAGAGACCCAGTACTTC.

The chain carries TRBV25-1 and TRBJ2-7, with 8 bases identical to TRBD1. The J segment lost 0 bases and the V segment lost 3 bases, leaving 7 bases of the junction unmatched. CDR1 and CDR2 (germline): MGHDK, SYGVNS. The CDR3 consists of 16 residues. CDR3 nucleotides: TGTGCCAGCAGTGACCCTGGACAGGGACGCTCCTACGAGCAGTACTTC. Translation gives CASSDPGQGRSYEQYF.

CDR3 nucleotides: TGTGCCTGGGGTACCGGACAATTCAACACTGAAGCTTTCTTT. It translates to CAWGTGQFNTEAFF. V usage is TRBV30 and J usage is TRBJ1-1; D might be TRBD1 (5 bases). The CDR3 totals 14 residues. V gave up 5 bases and J gave up 2 bases, with 15 bases separating them. Germline-derived CDR1 and CDR2 are GTSNPN and SVGIG (reference sequence).

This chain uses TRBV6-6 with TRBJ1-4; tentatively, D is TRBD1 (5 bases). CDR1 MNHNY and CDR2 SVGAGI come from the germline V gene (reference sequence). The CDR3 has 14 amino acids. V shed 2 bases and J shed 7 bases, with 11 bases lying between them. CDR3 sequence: CASSYGGVGEKLFF. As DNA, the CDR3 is TGTGCCAGCAGTTACGGGGGGGTAGGTGAAAAACTGTTTTTT.

The CDR3 reads CASSLTGGSEQFF. For the CDR3, the DNA is TGCGCCAGCAGCCTTACGGGAGGAAGTGAGCAGTTCTTC. This chain connects TRBV4-3 to TRBJ2-1; TRBD2 agrees at 7 bases. This CDR3 has 13 amino acids. V dropped 4 bases and J dropped 9; count of bases not matched to a gene: 6. Germline CDR1 reads LGHNA; CDR2 reads YSLEER.

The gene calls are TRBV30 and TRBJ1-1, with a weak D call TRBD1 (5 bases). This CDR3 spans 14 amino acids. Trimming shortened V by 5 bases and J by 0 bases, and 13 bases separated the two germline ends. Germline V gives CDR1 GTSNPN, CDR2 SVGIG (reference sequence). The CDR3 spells CAWSHGGMNTEAFF. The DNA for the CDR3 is TGTGCCTGGTCACATGGGGGGATGAACACTGAAGCTTTCTTT.

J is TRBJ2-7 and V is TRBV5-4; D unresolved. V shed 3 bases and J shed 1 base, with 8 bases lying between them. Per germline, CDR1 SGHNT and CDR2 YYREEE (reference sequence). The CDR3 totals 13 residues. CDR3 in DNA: TGTGCCAGCAGCTGGGTGAGTTCCTACGAGCAGTACTTC. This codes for CASSWVSSYEQYF.

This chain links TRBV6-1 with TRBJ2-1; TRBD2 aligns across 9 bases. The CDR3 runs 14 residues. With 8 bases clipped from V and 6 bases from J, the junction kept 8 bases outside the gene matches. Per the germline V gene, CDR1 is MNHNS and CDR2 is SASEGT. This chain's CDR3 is CASFSGGNRNEQFF. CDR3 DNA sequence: TGTGCCAGCTTTAGCGGGGGCAACCGCAATGAGCAGTTCTTC.

The CDR3 region is CASSQIAGGSTDTQYF. DNA of the CDR3: TGTGCCAGCAGCCAAATAGCGGGAGGGAGCACAGATACGCAGTATTTT. V usage is TRBV4-2 and J usage is TRBJ2-3; TRBD2 agrees at 11 bases. V was pared by 2 bases and J by 0 bases, with 1 base of the junction left unmatched. The germline CDR1 and CDR2 sequences are LGHNA and YNFKEQ. CDR3 size: 16 residues.

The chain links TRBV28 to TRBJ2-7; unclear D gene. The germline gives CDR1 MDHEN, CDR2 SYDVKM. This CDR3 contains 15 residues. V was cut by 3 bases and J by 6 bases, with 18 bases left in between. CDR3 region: CASSFLGPRRAEQYF. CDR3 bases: TGTGCCAGCAGTTTTTTGGGCCCTAGAAGAGCCGAGCAGTACTTC.

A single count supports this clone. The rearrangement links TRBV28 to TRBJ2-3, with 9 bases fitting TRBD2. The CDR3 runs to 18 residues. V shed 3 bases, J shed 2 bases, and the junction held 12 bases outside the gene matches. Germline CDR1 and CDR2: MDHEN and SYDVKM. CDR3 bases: TGTGCCAGCAGTTTTTCCCGAGGGGGCGGGGGGGCCACAGATACGCAGTATTTT. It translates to CASSFSRGGGGATDTQYF.

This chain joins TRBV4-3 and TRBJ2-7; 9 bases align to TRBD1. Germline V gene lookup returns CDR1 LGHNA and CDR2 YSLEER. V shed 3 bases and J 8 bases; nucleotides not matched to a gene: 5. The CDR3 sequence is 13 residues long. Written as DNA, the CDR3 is TGCGCCAGCAGCCAGGGCACAGGGGGCAAGCAGTACTTC. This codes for CASSQGTGGKQYF.

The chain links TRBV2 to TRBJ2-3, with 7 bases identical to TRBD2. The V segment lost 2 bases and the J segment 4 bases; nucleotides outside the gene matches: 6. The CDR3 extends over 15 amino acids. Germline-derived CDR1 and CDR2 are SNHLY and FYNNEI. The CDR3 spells CASSELRLAADTQYF. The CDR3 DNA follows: TGTGCCAGCAGTGAATTAAGACTAGCAGCAGATACGCAGTATTTT.

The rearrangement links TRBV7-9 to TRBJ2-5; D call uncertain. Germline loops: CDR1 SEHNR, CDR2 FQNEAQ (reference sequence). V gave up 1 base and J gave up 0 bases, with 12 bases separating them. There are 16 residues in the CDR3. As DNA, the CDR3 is TGTGCCAGCAGCTTAGGGACGGTTCAGTACCAAGAGACCCAGTACTTC. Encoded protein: CASSLGTVQYQETQYF. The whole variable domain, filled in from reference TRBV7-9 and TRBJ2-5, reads DTGVSQNPRHKITKRGQNVTFRCDPISEHNRLYWYRQTLGQGPEFLTYFQNEAQLEKSRLLSDRFSAERPKGSFSTLEIQRTEQGDSAMYLCASSLGTVQYQETQYFGPGTRLLVL.

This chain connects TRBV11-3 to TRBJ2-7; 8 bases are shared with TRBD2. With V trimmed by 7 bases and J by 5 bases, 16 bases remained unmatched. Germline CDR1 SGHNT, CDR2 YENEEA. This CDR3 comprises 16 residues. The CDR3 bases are TGTGCCAGCACCCAATACAGCGGGAGTGGATCCAACGAGCAGTACTTC. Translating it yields CASTQYSGSGSNEQYF.

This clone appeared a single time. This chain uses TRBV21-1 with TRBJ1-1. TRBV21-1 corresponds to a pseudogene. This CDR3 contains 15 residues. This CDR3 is CASSPHRDLDTEAFF. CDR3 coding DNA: TGTGCCAGCAGCCCCCACAGGGACTTGGACACTGAAGCTTTCTTT.

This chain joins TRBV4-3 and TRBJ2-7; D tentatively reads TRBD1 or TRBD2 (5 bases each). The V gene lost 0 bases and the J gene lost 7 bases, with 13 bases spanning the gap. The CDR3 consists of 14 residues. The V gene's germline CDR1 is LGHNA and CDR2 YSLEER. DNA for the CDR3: TGCGCCAGCAGCCAAGAGTGGGGGATTGAGGAGCAGTACTTC. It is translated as CASSQEWGIEEQYF.

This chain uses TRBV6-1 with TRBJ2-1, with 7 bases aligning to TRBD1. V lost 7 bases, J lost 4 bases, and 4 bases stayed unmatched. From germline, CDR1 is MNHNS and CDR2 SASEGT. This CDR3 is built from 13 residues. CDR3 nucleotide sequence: TGTGCCAGCAAAGGGACAGAGTACAATGAGCAGTTCTTC. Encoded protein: CASKGTEYNEQFF.

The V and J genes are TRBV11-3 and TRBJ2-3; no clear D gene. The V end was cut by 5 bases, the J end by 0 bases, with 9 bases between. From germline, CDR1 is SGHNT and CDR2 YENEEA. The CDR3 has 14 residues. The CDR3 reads CASSPMRSTDTQYF. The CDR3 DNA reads TGTGCCAGCAGCCCGATGAGAAGCACAGATACGCAGTATTTT.

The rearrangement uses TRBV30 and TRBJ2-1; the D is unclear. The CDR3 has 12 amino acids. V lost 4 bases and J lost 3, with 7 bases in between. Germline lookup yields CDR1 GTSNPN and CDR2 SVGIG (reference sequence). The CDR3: CAWTSDYNEQFF. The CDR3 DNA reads TGTGCCTGGACTTCCGACTACAATGAGCAGTTCTTC.

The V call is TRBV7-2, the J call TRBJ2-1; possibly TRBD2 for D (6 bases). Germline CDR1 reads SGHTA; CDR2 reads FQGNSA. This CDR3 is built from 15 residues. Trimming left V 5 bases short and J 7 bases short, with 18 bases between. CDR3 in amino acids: CASSPGLPIVNEQFF. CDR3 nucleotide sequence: TGTGCCAGCAGCCCGGGACTCCCAATTGTGAATGAGCAGTTCTTC.

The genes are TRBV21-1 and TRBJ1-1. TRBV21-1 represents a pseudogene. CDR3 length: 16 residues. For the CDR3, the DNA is TGTGCCAGCAGCAAACCCCATCGGGGAGGCGGCACTGAAGCTTTCTTT. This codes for CASSKPHRGGGTEAFF.